A single TCR beta chain is shown here with its context. Its antigen is unknown. The sample comes from a study of regulatory T cells. Findings and limits, study-wide: In patients, unique TRB V-J pairs were restricted and V/J usage skewed, especially in Tregs.

This CDR3 contains 13 residues. V gave up 4 bases and J gave up 1 base, with 7 bases separating them. CDR1 and CDR2 from the germline V gene are MNHNS and SASEGT. Every patient with CD3G deficiency had evidence of autoimmunity. Amplification used 52 TRBV primers and 13 TRBJ primers. This table comes from immunoSEQ multiplex PCR, and its TCRdb copy is limited to in-frame clones, with some not included. Counted here are roughly 10,000 clones, roughly 84% occurring once; the ten biggest clones make up under 12%. Sequencing input: CD8+ T cells sorted from blood. The receptor was derived from a person aged 18 to 35 with CD3G deficiency. The J gene is TRBJ1-2, the V gene TRBV6-1; D is uncertain. The CDR3 nucleotides read TGTGCCAGCAGTGTGGGGATTAACTATGGCTACACCTTC. Its protein product is CASSVGINYGYTF.